The source of this T cell receptor (beta chain) is a study of T cells in Graves' hyperthyroidism and ophthalmopathy. Whole-study context: Peripheral blood was drawn at first diagnosis, prior to all treatment.

This clonotype has just a few counts. The TCR beta CDR3 regions underwent amplification using RNA transcripts as the source. First-round RT-PCR of the TCR CDR3 relied on the HTBI primer set. One entry per CDR3 protein results from TCRdb running MiXCR on the multiplex PCR reads. The profile shows around 700,000 distinct CDR3 sequences, 35% of them singletons. V dropped 0 bases and J dropped 3; count of bases not matched to a gene: 3. The CDR3 runs 16 residues. The germline gives CDR1 SGHDN, CDR2 FVKESK. Clinical symptoms, serum thyroxine, TRAb, thyroid ultrasound and orbital computed tomography informed diagnoses.

This receptor was obtained from a woman in her 40s with Graves' hyperthyroidism. Sequenced sample: blood. The chain combines TRBV14 with TRBJ2-2, with 8 bases fitting TRBD1. The CDR3 reads CASSQDQQGDTGELFF. As DNA, the CDR3 is TGTGCCAGCAGCCAAGATCAACAGGGGGACACCGGGGAGCTGTTTTTT.